Detailed here is one TCR beta chain. Its matching antigen is unknown. This record comes from a study of T cell responses to AZD1222 COVID-19 vaccine. Overall study results and limits: Females outnumbered males among donors, who were mostly white British; clonal diversity was possibly underestimated. Spike was spanned by vaccine-associated CD4 TCRs, with dominance at 160-218 and 743-854. At study baseline, merely more than 5 AZD1222 recipients were seropositive.

The CDR3 spans 16 residues. Germline assignment: CDR1 LGHNA and CDR2 YNFKEQ. V was clipped by 1 base and J by 2 bases, with 15 bases between them. Second-dose recipients at about 4 or about 12 weeks were treated as one pooled group. Some clones are missing from TCRdb's copy, which holds only in-frame ones; the method was immunoSEQ multiplex PCR. The sample carries roughly 110,000 clones, about 90% recorded once. The sequence was collected from an adult who received the AZD1222 COVID-19 vaccine. The material was peripheral blood, obtained 28 days after the second AZD1222 dose. The rearrangement uses TRBV4-2 and TRBJ2-7; D possibly corresponds to TRBD1 (6 bases). CDR3 in DNA: TGTGCCAGCAGCCAAGTAATGGGGACACCCGCCTACGAGCAGTACTTC. Its protein is CASSQVMGTPAYEQYF.